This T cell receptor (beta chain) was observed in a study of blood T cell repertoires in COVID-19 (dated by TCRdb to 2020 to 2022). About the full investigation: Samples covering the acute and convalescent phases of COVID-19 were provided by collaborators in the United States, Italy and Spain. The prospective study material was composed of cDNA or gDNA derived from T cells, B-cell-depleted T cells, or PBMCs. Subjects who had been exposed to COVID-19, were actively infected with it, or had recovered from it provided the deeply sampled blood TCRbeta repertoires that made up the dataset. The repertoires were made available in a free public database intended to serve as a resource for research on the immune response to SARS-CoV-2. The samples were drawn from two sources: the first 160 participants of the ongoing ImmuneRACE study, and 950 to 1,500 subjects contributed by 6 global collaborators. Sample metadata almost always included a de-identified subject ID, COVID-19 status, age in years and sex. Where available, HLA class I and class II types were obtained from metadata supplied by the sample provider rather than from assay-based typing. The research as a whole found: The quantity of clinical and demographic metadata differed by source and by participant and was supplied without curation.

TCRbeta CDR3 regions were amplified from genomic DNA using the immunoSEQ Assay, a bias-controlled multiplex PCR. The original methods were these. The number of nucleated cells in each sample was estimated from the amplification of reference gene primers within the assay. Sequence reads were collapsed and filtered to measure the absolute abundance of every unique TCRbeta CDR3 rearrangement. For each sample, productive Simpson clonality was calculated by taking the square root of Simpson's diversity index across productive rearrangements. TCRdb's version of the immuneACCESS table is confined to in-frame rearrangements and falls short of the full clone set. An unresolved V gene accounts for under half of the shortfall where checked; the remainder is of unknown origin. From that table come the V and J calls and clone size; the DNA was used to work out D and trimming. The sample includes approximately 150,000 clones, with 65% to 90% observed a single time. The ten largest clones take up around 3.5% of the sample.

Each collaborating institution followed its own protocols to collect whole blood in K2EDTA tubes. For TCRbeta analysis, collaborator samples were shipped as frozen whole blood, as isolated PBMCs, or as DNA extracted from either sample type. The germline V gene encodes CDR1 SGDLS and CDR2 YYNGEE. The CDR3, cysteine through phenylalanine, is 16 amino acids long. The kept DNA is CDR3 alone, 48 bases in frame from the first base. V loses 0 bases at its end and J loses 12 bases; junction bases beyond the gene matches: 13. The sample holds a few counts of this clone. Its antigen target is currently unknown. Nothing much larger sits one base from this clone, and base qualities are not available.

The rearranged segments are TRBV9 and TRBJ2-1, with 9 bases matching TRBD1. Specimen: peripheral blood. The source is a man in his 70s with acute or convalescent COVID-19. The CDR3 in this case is CASSVARDRALYGQFF. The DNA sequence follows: TGTGCCAGCAGCGTAGCAAGGGACAGGGCCCTGTATGGGCAGTTCTTC.